This T cell receptor (beta chain) was found in a study of tissue T cells after allogeneic stem cell transplantation. Assay used: immunoSEQ multiplex PCR; TCRdb lists only in-frame clones, some missing. The sample carries approximately 7,000 clones, 50% recorded once. On this clone itself: All gene names here are mouse names. With the read ending 1 residue before the CDR3 end, the germline J gene is used to fill in that end.

Time point given: mouse harvest day 7 after allogeneic transplant. The graft held 10^6 splenic CD5+ T cells and 10^7 T-cell-depleted bone marrow cells. The CDR3 consists of 12 residues. V was clipped by 5 bases and J by 3 bases, with 6 bases between them. CDR1 is SNHLY and CDR2 is FYNGKV in the germline V gene (reference sequence). This chain connects TRBV3 to TRBJ2-5; D is unclear. The sequenced material came from gut tissue. The TCR comes from a female BALB/c mouse given C57BL/6 T cells with graft-versus-host disease after an allogeneic hematopoietic cell transplant. The CDR3 here is CASSRGQDTQYF. CDR3 bases read: TGTGCCAGCAGCCGCGGTCAAGACACCCAGTAC.